The source of this T cell receptor (beta chain) is a study of shared clonotypes between healthy human individuals. General study points: Naive subsets typically showed greater estimated richness than memory subsets. Some naive CD4 clonotypes, about 5.5%, turned up in common across several donors. Generation probabilities were higher for clonotypes shared across all four sorted-subset donors than for unshared ones.

The CDR3 loop spans 16 amino acids. Germline assignment: CDR1 SGHNT and CDR2 YYREEE (reference sequence). Trimming left V 1 base short and J 4 bases short, with 15 bases between. The repertoire was sequenced with immunoSEQ multiplex PCR; TCRdb's copy has only in-frame clones and lacks some. Of about 770,000 clones in the sample, around 70% are singletons; the top ten hold around 1.8%. For this clone: Its specificity is not known.

The V gene is TRBV5-4, the J gene TRBJ1-3; D remains ambiguous. The sequence derives from a woman in her twenties or thirties in good health. Sequenced sample: memory CD4+ T cells sorted from blood. Regarding subset: CD45RA-negative fraction. This CDR3 reads CASSLMTSSGGNTIYF. CDR3 DNA: TGTGCCAGCAGCTTGATGACATCTTCGGGGGGAAACACCATATATTTT.